Presented here are 27 T cell receptor beta chains from one specimen sequenced in a study of vaccination and CD4 T cells after COVID-19. These receptors' targets are unknown. The treatment denotes: approximately 9-day PBMC culture with coronavirus spike peptide pools or control peptides (ViraFEST assay). Researchers used the Oncomine TCR Beta short-read assay to sequence DNA from cultured CD4+ T cells. TCRdb reprocessed the PCR reads via MiXCR and lists one record per CDR3 protein. The sample holds about 20,000 distinct CDR3 sequences, roughly 56% seen once. Input material: CD4+ T cells from blood, cultured in vitro. The receptors were gathered from a human donor who had recovered from COVID-19.

The chain employs TRBV14 and TRBJ1-1; D might be TRBD1 (5 bases). Deletions cut 0 bases from V and 6 bases from J, with 11 bases between. Germline CDR1 and CDR2: SGHDN and FVKESK. The CDR3 has 14 residues. The DNA for the CDR3 is TGTGCCAGCAGCCAAGATTATGGGGGATCTGAAGCTTTCTTT. Its protein is CASSQDYGGSEAFF. Complete variable domain (other parts from reference TRBV14 and TRBJ1-1): EAGVTQFPSHSVIEKGQTVTLRCDPISGHDNLYWYRRVMGKEIKFLLHFVKESKQDESGMPNNRFLAERTGGTYSTLKVQPAELEDSGVYFCASSQDYGGSEAFFGQGTRLTVV.

The chain links TRBV19 to TRBJ1-5; TRBD1 is a possible D gene (5 bases). V gave up 2 bases and J gave up 4 bases, with 15 bases separating them. The CDR3 totals 16 residues. Looked up from germline, CDR1 is LNHDA and CDR2 is SQIVND (reference sequence). The CDR3 coding sequence is TGTGCCAGTAGTATATTGGGCAGGGCTCTGAATCAGCCCCAGCATTTT. Translating it yields CASSILGRALNQPQHF.

This chain uses TRBV10-3 with TRBJ1-2; 11 bases map to TRBD1. The trim removed 0 bases at V and 0 bases at J, leaving 3 bases unmatched. This CDR3 comprises 17 residues. Per germline, CDR1 ENHRY and CDR2 SYGVKD. The CDR3 here is CAISESDRGLSNYGYTF. In nucleotides, the CDR3 is TGTGCCATCAGTGAGTCGGACAGGGGGCTGTCTAACTATGGCTACACCTTC.

This sequence joins TRBV7-3 and TRBJ2-2; possibly TRBD1 for D (6 bases). The CDR3 spans 14 residues. In germline, CDR1 is SGHTA, CDR2 FQGTGA. The germline V and J ends were trimmed by 5 bases and 1 base, with 8 bases remaining between them. CDR3 protein: CASSPTGNTGELFF. CDR3 nucleotides: TGTGCCAGCAGCCCGACAGGGAACACCGGGGAGCTGTTTTTT.

About this clonotype itself: Germline is not matched at one junction end, which may reflect a read error. The V call is TRBV7-2, the J call TRBJ2-7; D remains unclear. CDR1 and CDR2 (germline): SGHTA, FQGNSA. The CDR3 length is 14 residues. The CDR3 coding sequence is TGCGCCAGCAGCCGTTCCCCAGATACCTACGAGCAGTACTTC. Encoded protein: CASSRSPDTYEQYF.

In this sample, this clonotype turned up a few times. V gene TRBV10-3 combines with J gene TRBJ1-2, with a tentative D call TRBD1 (6 bases). V lost 3 bases to trimming and J lost 8 bases, with 16 bases between them. The CDR3 covers 14 residues. Germline-derived CDR1 and CDR2 are ENHRY and SYGVKD. The CDR3 here is CAISDPGTSRGYTF. The CDR3 DNA sequence: TGTGCCATCAGTGATCCCGGGACATCTCGGGGCTACACCTTC.

CDR3: CASSLRQGTHEQYF. CDR3 DNA sequence: TGTGCCAGCAGCTTAAGACAGGGAACCCACGAGCAGTACTTC. The chain couples TRBV11-1 to TRBJ2-7; 7 nucleotides line up with TRBD1. The J segment lost 5 bases and the V segment lost 2 bases, leaving 6 bases of the junction unmatched. The CDR3 spans 14 residues. CDR1 and CDR2 (germline): SGHAT, FQDESV (reference sequence).

V usage is TRBV19 and J usage is TRBJ1-3, with D maybe TRBD1 (6 bases). From germline, CDR1 is LNHDA and CDR2 SQIVND (reference sequence). Trimming removed 6 bases from V and 0 bases from J, with 12 bases in between. The CDR3 is 15 residues long. The CDR3 is CASRGARTSGNTIYF. As DNA, the CDR3 is TGTGCCAGTAGGGGGGCGCGGACCTCTGGAAACACCATATATTTT. Drawing the rest from reference TRBV19 and TRBJ1-3, the complete variable domain is DGGITQSPKYLFRKEGQNVTLSCEQNLNHDAMYWYRQDPGQGLRLIYYSQIVNDFQKGDIAEGYSVSREKKESFPLTVTSAQKNPTAFYLCASRGARTSGNTIYFGEGSWLTVV.

This clonotype was recorded only once. The chain recombines TRBV30 with TRBJ1-1; 7 bases fit TRBD1. The CDR3 consists of 14 residues. Unmatched junction bases numbered 9, after V lost 3 bases and J lost 5 bases. Germline assignment: CDR1 GTSNPN and CDR2 SVGIG (reference sequence). The CDR3 DNA reads as TGTGCCTGGAGCCGCGACAGGGCCCAGACTGAAGCTTTCTTT. Its protein product is CAWSRDRAQTEAFF.

This clonotype turned up a few times. The chain links TRBV6-1 to TRBJ2-5, with a tentative D call TRBD2 (6 bases). V lost 7 bases and J lost 4, with 13 bases in between. Germline CDR1 and CDR2: MNHNS and SASEGT. This CDR3 spans 13 amino acids. The CDR3 bases are TGTGCCAGCACCCGAGGAGGGGCAGAGACCCAGTACTTC. This gives the protein CASTRGGAETQYF.

A few counts support this clonotype. This rearrangement joins TRBV7-2 to TRBJ1-2; D not resolved. Between the trimmed V and J ends, which lost 1 base and 3 bases, there was a span of 9 bases. The CDR3 contains 14 residues. The germline gives CDR1 SGHTA, CDR2 FQGNSA. The CDR3 loop is CASSLGVSYYGYTF. The CDR3 DNA reads TGTGCCAGCAGCTTAGGGGTTTCGTACTATGGCTACACCTTC.

This chain uses TRBV11-2 with TRBJ2-3; D uncertain. Per germline, CDR1 SGHAT and CDR2 FQNNGV. This CDR3 region has 15 residues. Deletions cut 4 bases from V and 0 bases from J, with 11 bases between. CDR3 in DNA: TGTGCCAGCAGCTGGCAGGAGACCAGCACAGATACGCAGTATTTT. Residues: CASSWQETSTDTQYF.

This clonotype showed up just a few times. The V and J genes are TRBV7-2 and TRBJ1-2; weak D call: TRBD1 (6 bases). Germline lookup yields CDR1 SGHTA and CDR2 FQGNSA. V gave up 5 bases and J gave up 4 bases, with 20 bases separating them. There are 16 residues in the CDR3. The CDR3 DNA follows: TGTGCCAGCAGCCCCCACTCCAGGGGCACCAGCTATGGCTACACCTTC. This translates into CASSPHSRGTSYGYTF.

V is TRBV6-1 and J is TRBJ1-2, with TRBD1 identical over 7 bases. Trimming cost V 5 bases and J 2 bases; bases outside gene matches: 14. Germline CDR1 MNHNS, CDR2 SASEGT. CDR3 length: 17 residues. This CDR3 is CASSPLRARRGNYGYTF. The DNA for the CDR3 is TGTGCCAGCAGTCCCCTCCGTGCGCGCAGGGGGAACTATGGCTACACCTTC.

The V gene is TRBV5-1, the J gene TRBJ2-2, with D tentatively TRBD2 (6 bases). V lost 5 bases and J lost 3, with 11 bases in between. There are 14 residues in the CDR3. Germline V lookup: CDR1 SGHRS, CDR2 YFSETQ. This CDR3 is CASRGLPDTGELFF. The CDR3 nucleotides read TGCGCCAGCAGGGGACTGCCAGACACCGGGGAGCTGTTTTTT.

This clonotype has just a few counts. The CDR3 DNA is TGTGCCAGCTTCTCTGTGTACCCTCTTGAAGCTTTCTTT. Its translation is CASFSVYPLEAFF. The V and J genes are TRBV27 and TRBJ1-1; no reliable D call. Germline V gene data show CDR1 as MNHEY and CDR2 as SMNVEV (reference sequence). Trimming left V 8 bases short and J 7 bases short, with 17 bases between. The CDR3 is made up of 13 amino acids.

The chain carries TRBV12-3 or TRBV12-4 and TRBJ2-2, with D perhaps matching TRBD1 (5 bases). V was clipped by 6 bases and J by 0 bases, with 8 bases between them. This CDR3 comprises 14 residues. The CDR3 region has the DNA TGTGCCAGCAGCCCGACAGCGAACACCGGGGAGCTGTTTTTT. This translates into CASSPTANTGELFF.

This clonotype came up a few times. The chain combines TRBV20-1 with TRBJ2-3; 9 nucleotides line up with TRBD2. J gave up 0 bases and V 7 bases, and 5 bases lay outside the gene matches. Germline V gives CDR1 DFQATT, CDR2 SNEGSKA (reference sequence). This CDR3 region has 14 residues. CDR3 sequence: CSGEREVSTDTQYF. In DNA form, the CDR3 reads TGCAGTGGCGAGCGGGAGGTTAGCACAGATACGCAGTATTTT.

CDR3 sequence (DNA): TGTGCCAGCAGCCCCACGGGACACGGCGAAAAACTGTTTTTT. The encoded protein is CASSPTGHGEKLFF. The chain couples TRBV28 to TRBJ1-4, with TRBD1 as a possible D gene (6 bases). This CDR3 spans 14 amino acids. Trimming stripped 6 bases from V and 8 bases from J, with 16 bases between. Germline V CDR1 and CDR2: MDHEN, SYDVKM.

The gene calls are TRBV9 and TRBJ2-1; D is undetermined. The CDR3 totals 14 residues. Per germline, CDR1 SGDLS and CDR2 YYNGEE. V lost 0 bases and J lost 6, with 10 bases in between. CDR3 loop: CASSVATARNEQFF. CDR3 bases: TGTGCCAGCAGCGTAGCTACAGCGCGCAATGAGCAGTTCTTC. The entire variable domain, with the rest obtained from reference TRBV9 and TRBJ2-1, is as follows: DSGVTQTPKHLITATGQRVTLRCSPRSGDLSVYWYQQSLDQGLQFLIQYYNGEERAKGNILERFSAQQFPDLHSELNLSSLELGDSALYFCASSVATARNEQFFGPGTRLTVL.

The chain combines TRBV7-2 with TRBJ2-7; 7 bases fit TRBD1. The V gene end was trimmed by 5 bases and the J gene end by 0 bases; junction bases not matched to a gene: 10. The V gene's germline CDR1 is SGHTA and CDR2 FQGNSA. This CDR3 is 16 amino acids long. The chain's CDR3 is CASSTAGGSPSYEQYF. In nucleotides, the CDR3 is TGTGCCAGCAGCACCGCAGGGGGATCGCCCTCCTACGAGCAGTACTTC.

The V call is TRBV20-1, the J call TRBJ1-2; no firm D call. Germline-derived CDR1 and CDR2 are DFQATT and SNEGSKA (reference sequence). This CDR3 is built from 15 residues. Trimming took 0 bases from V and 4 from J, leaving 15 bases between them. CDR3 sequence reads: CSARDWRPNTYGYTF. The CDR3 coding sequence is TGCAGTGCTAGAGATTGGAGACCGAACACCTATGGCTACACCTTC.

Here the CDR3 reads CASSLEGGRTEAFF. As DNA, the CDR3 is TGTGCCAGCAGCTTAGAGGGGGGGAGGACTGAAGCTTTCTTT. The chain joins TRBV7-2 to TRBJ1-1, with D possibly being TRBD1 (6 bases). CDR3 length: 14 residues. Trimming cost V 1 base and J 5 bases, with 11 bases left between them. Germline V lookup: CDR1 SGHTA, CDR2 FQGNSA.

The V call is TRBV7-9, the J call TRBJ1-1; TRBD1 matches at 9 bases. V gave up 4 bases and J gave up 1 base; unmatched junction bases: 16. The germline V gene has CDR1 SEHNR and CDR2 FQNEAQ (reference sequence). This CDR3 comprises 19 residues. The CDR3 DNA reads TGTGCCAGCAGCTCCCCCTCATGGACAGGGGCCGTAGCGAACACTGAAGCTTTCTTT. Protein sequence: CASSSPSWTGAVANTEAFF.

The CDR3 here is CASSPGQVYEQYF. CDR3 coding DNA: TGTGCCAGTAGCCCGGGACAGGTATACGAGCAGTACTTC. This chain joins TRBV19 and TRBJ2-7; 8 positions match TRBD1. The CDR3 runs to 13 residues. Germline lookup yields CDR1 LNHDA and CDR2 SQIVND (reference sequence). Germline trimming cut 6 bases from V and 4 bases from J; bases unmatched to any gene: 5.

The chain employs TRBV12-3 or TRBV12-4 and TRBJ2-7, with D perhaps TRBD2 (6 bases). Trimming pared 3 bases from V and 6 bases from J, leaving 12 bases between. CDR3 size: 13 residues. CDR3 coding DNA: TGTGCCAGCAGTTTGATGTTGGGGGGCGAGCAGTACTTC. Translated: CASSLMLGGEQYF.

V and J are TRBV19 and TRBJ2-2, with D maybe TRBD1 (6 bases). The germline gives CDR1 LNHDA, CDR2 SQIVND (reference sequence). The CDR3 loop spans 13 amino acids. The V gene lost 8 bases and the J gene lost 1 base, with 8 bases spanning the gap. The CDR3 nucleotides read TGTGCCAGTTTGGGACAGAACACCGGGGAGCTGTTTTTT. As protein: CASLGQNTGELFF. The full variable domain, its missing parts supplied by reference TRBV19 and TRBJ2-2, is DGGITQSPKYLFRKEGQNVTLSCEQNLNHDAMYWYRQDPGQGLRLIYYSQIVNDFQKGDIAEGYSVSREKKESFPLTVTSAQKNPTAFYLCASLGQNTGELFFGEGSRLTVL.